This T cell receptor beta chain derives from a study of STAT3 mutations in large granular lymphocyte leukemia. Study-level findings and limits: In T-cell large granular lymphocyte leukemia, about half of patients showed multiple immunodominant subclonotypes. Suggested: STAT3 mutation was not the ancestral event for these clonal expansions.

Libraries were prepared by immunoSEQ multiplex PCR; TCRdb keeps only in-frame clonotypes and omits some of them. This sample yields over 3,500 clones, of which about three fifths are seen a single time; around 40% belongs to the top ten. For this clone: What it binds is not known.

This CDR3 has 14 amino acids. CDR1 and CDR2 (germline): SGDLS, YYNGEE. V was cut by 4 bases and J by 4 bases, with 11 bases left in between. The chain has TRBV9 and TRBJ2-2, with D uncertain. Sequencing used PBMCs. The TCR sequence derives from a human donor with T large granular lymphocyte leukemia. Some clones in this sample may be carry-over from other donors' samples. CDR3 residues: CASSPLLGTGELFF. CDR3 in DNA: TGTGCCAGCAGCCCACTGCTTGGCACCGGGGAGCTGTTTTTT.